The next 3 T cell receptor beta chains were all read from a single sample in a study of regulatory T cells in long-lasting Graves disease. With iRepertoire HTBI primers and Arm-PCR of CDR3 regions, TCR beta libraries were built. One entry per CDR3 protein results from TCRdb running MiXCR on the multiplex PCR reads. The sample yields around 320,000 distinct CDR3 sequences, around 15% seen once. Time point reported: newly diagnosed GD, antithyroid drugs for less than 3 months. Preparation of the TCR library used RNA extracted from PBMCs. This sample was shared with a second study, whose subject was T cells in Graves' hyperthyroidism and ophthalmopathy.

The sample in question was peripheral blood mononuclear cells (PBMCs), obtained at new diagnosis, from a patient treated with antithyroid drugs. All receptors derive from a man aged 40-49 years with Graves disease.

At least ten counts were recorded for this clonotype. This chain uses TRBV4-1 with TRBJ2-3, with 10 bases aligning to TRBD2. The germline gives CDR1 MGHRA, CDR2 YSYEKL. The CDR3 is 13 residues long. V shed 6 bases and J 3 bases; nucleotides not matched to a gene: 0. CDR3 amino acids: CASRGLATDTQYF. The CDR3 nucleotides are TGCGCCAGCAGGGGACTAGCGACAGATACGCAGTATTTT.

V gene TRBV10-3 combines with J gene TRBJ1-2; 8 bases map to TRBD1. Germline V gene data show CDR1 as ENHRY and CDR2 as SYGVKD. The CDR3 extends over 16 amino acids. Trimming removed 10 bases from V and 6 bases from J; junction bases left unmatched: 19. The DNA of the CDR3 is TGTGCCAGCGCCAAATCTCGACAGGGGAGTCGGAATGGCTACACCTTC. Its protein is CASAKSRQGSRNGYTF.

This clonotype was seen at least ten times. This sequence joins TRBV6-2 or TRBV6-3 and TRBJ2-5, with D perhaps TRBD2 (6 bases). Per germline, CDR1 MNHEY and CDR2 SVGEGT. Trimming took 2 bases from V and 0 from J, leaving 13 bases between them. The CDR3 runs to 16 residues. For the CDR3, the DNA is TGTGCCAGCAGTTACCGACTTCTAGCGTACCAAGAGACCCAGTACTTC. Its protein is CASSYRLLAYQETQYF.